These 23 T cell receptor beta chains originate from one sample sequenced in a study of T cell changes during pregnancy in multiple sclerosis. This table comes from immunoSEQ multiplex PCR, and its TCRdb copy is limited to in-frame clones, with some not included. The repertoire has 30,000 to 50,000 clones, around 92% of them found once; the top ten carry approximately 0.35%. Sequenced material: CD4+ T cells from peripheral blood mononuclear cells, taken after pregnancy. These receptors all stem from a female donor with multiple sclerosis, enrolled in a pregnancy study.

The V gene is TRBV2, the J gene TRBJ1-2; TRBD1 is a possible D gene (5 bases). Germline values: CDR1 SNHLY, CDR2 FYNNEI. The V gene lost 6 bases and the J gene lost 2 bases, with 25 bases spanning the gap. There are 18 residues in the CDR3. In nucleotides, the CDR3 is TGTGCCAGCAGATCTATATCCCCGACAATGCGGGACAACTATGGCTACACCTTC. It is translated as CASRSISPTMRDNYGYTF.

The gene calls are TRBV6-1 and TRBJ1-2; TRBD1 agrees at 10 bases. CDR1 and CDR2 (germline): MNHNS, SASEGT. There are 12 residues in the CDR3. The V and J ends lost 10 bases and 5 bases, in that order; junction bases with no gene match: 4. CDR3 DNA: TGTGCCAACGGGGACAGGGGTTATGGCTACACCTTC. Its protein product is CANGDRGYGYTF.

The chain links TRBV6-5 to TRBJ1-6; 7 bases are a match to TRBD1. V was pared by 5 bases and J by 14 bases, with 15 bases of the junction left unmatched. The germline CDR1 and CDR2 sequences are MNHEY and SVGAGI. The CDR3 extends over 15 amino acids. The CDR3: CASSLTGTATSALHF. The CDR3 nucleotides read TGTGCCAGCAGTCTCACCGGGACAGCAACCTCAGCCCTCCACTTT.

The chain carries TRBV5-4 and TRBJ2-5; weak D call: TRBD2 (6 bases). The V end lost 0 bases, the J end lost 2 bases, and 14 bases lay between the germline ends. CDR1 and CDR2 (germline): SGHNT, YYREEE (reference sequence). The CDR3 loop spans 16 amino acids. This CDR3 is CASSLGGVGVQETQYF. For the CDR3, the DNA is TGTGCCAGCAGCTTGGGGGGGGTTGGGGTTCAAGAGACCCAGTACTTC. Full variable domain (rest looked up from reference TRBV5-4 and TRBJ2-5): ETGVTQSPTHLIKTRGQQVTLRCSSQSGHNTVSWYQQALGQGPQFIFQYYREEENGRGNFPPRFSGLQFPNYSSELNVNALELDDSALYLCASSLGGVGVQETQYFGPGTRLLVL.

J is TRBJ2-7 and V is TRBV7-2, with 13 positions matching TRBD2. Trimming took 4 bases from V and 2 from J; bases not matched to a gene: 5. There are 16 residues in the CDR3. Germline values: CDR1 SGHTA, CDR2 FQGNSA. CDR3 loop: CASSSGLAGAAYEQYF. The CDR3 region has the DNA TGTGCCAGCAGCTCAGGACTAGCGGGGGCAGCCTACGAGCAGTACTTC.

This clone was seen just once. V usage is TRBV2 and J usage is TRBJ1-4; 7 bases fit TRBD1. CDR1 and CDR2 from the germline V gene are SNHLY and FYNNEI. The CDR3 has 14 residues. Losses at the gene ends were 5 bases for V and 8 bases for J; bases not matched to a gene: 8. CDR3 nucleotides: TGTGCCAGCAGTATAGGACAGGTGAACGAAAAACTGTTTTTT. Amino acids: CASSIGQVNEKLFF. Together with reference TRBV2 and TRBJ1-4, the CDR3 gives the full variable domain: EPEVTQTPSHQVTQMGQEVILRCVPISNHLYFYWYRQILGQKVEFLVSFYNNEISEKSEIFDDQFSVERPDGSNFTLKIRSTKLEDSAMYFCASSIGQVNEKLFFGSGTQLSVL.

V and J are TRBV7-9 and TRBJ2-3; D is perhaps TRBD2 (7 bases). From germline, CDR1 is SEHNR and CDR2 FQNEAQ (reference sequence). Trimming cost V 2 bases and J 1 base, with 13 bases left between them. The CDR3 consists of 16 residues. The CDR3 reads CASSLTRGPGTDTQYF. In DNA form, the CDR3 reads TGTGCCAGCAGCTTAACGCGGGGGCCTGGCACAGATACGCAGTATTTT. The whole variable domain, filled in from reference TRBV7-9 and TRBJ2-3, reads DTGVSQNPRHKITKRGQNVTFRCDPISEHNRLYWYRQTLGQGPEFLTYFQNEAQLEKSRLLSDRFSAERPKGSFSTLEIQRTEQGDSAMYLCASSLTRGPGTDTQYFGPGTRLTVL.

This clone was detected only once. The genes are TRBV30 and TRBJ1-1, with 7 positions matching TRBD1. Trimming at V came to 4 bases and at J to 8 bases, leaving 1 base not matched to a gene. The CDR3 is 10 amino acids. CDR1 is GTSNPN and CDR2 is SVGIG in the germline V gene (reference sequence). CDR3 bases: TGTGCCTGGATACAGGGGGAAGCTTTCTTT. It encodes CAWIQGEAFF.

The V call is TRBV6-6, the J call TRBJ2-7; 11 bases line up with TRBD1. The germline V gene encodes CDR1 MNHNY and CDR2 SVGAGI (reference sequence). CDR3 size: 15 residues. The junction had 6 bases not matched to a gene; V was cut back by 6 bases and J by 2 bases. CDR3 in amino acids: CASRGQGGRAYEQYF. The CDR3 bases are TGTGCCAGCAGGGGACAGGGGGGTAGGGCCTACGAGCAGTACTTC.

The chain combines TRBV5-1 with TRBJ1-1, with D perhaps matching TRBD1 (6 bases). The CDR3 spans 14 residues. The germline V and J ends were trimmed by 1 base and 3 bases, with 10 bases remaining between them. Germline CDR1 SGHRS, CDR2 YFSETQ. The CDR3 bases are TGCGCCAGCAGCTTGTCAGGGGTTGACACTGAAGCTTTCTTT. As protein: CASSLSGVDTEAFF.

The chain is built from TRBV5-1 and TRBJ2-1; unclear D gene. The CDR3 runs to 16 residues. V was cut by 4 bases and J by 2 bases, with 16 bases left in between. The germline CDR1 and CDR2 sequences are SGHRS and YFSETQ. CDR3 amino acids: CASSSGPLVTYNEQFF. DNA for the CDR3: TGCGCCAGCAGCAGTGGCCCCCTAGTAACCTACAATGAGCAGTTCTTC.

This chain uses TRBV7-6 with TRBJ2-5, with TRBD2 matching 7 bases. CDR1 is SGHVS, CDR2 FNYEAQ, per germline. CDR3 length: 13 residues. The V and J ends lost 4 bases and 4 bases, in that order; junction bases with no gene match: 3. Here the CDR3 DNA reads TGTGCCAGCAGCTCGACTAGCCGAGAGACCCAGTACTTC. Protein: CASSSTSRETQYF. Drawing the rest from reference TRBV7-6 and TRBJ2-5, the complete variable domain is GAGVSQSPRYKVTKRGQDVALRCDPISGHVSLYWYRQALGQGPEFLTYFNYEAQQDKSGLPNDRFSAERPEGSISTLTIQRTEQRDSAMYRCASSSTSRETQYFGPGTRLLVL.

The CDR3 sequence is CASSPGDRSSYEQYF. The CDR3, as DNA: TGTGCCAGCAGCCCGGGGGACAGGAGCTCCTACGAGCAGTACTTC. V and J are TRBV5-6 and TRBJ2-7; 8 nucleotides agree with TRBD1. The germline V gene encodes CDR1 SGHDT and CDR2 YYEEEE. V shed 4 bases, J shed 0 bases, and the junction held 6 bases outside the gene matches. This CDR3 has 15 residues.

The chain joins TRBV5-1 to TRBJ1-6; D may be TRBD1 (6 bases). CDR1 and CDR2 (germline): SGHRS, YFSETQ. V lost 6 bases, J lost 7 bases, and 14 bases lay in between. CDR3 length: 14 residues. CDR3 in amino acids: CASTEAGANSPLHF. CDR3 nucleotide sequence: TGCGCCAGCACCGAGGCAGGGGCCAATTCACCCCTCCACTTT.

This chain uses TRBV5-4 with TRBJ2-5; 8 bases line up with TRBD1. Trimming cost V 4 bases and J 3 bases; bases outside gene matches: 5. The CDR3 covers 14 residues. From germline, CDR1 is SGHNT and CDR2 YYREEE (reference sequence). The DNA for the CDR3 is TGTGCCAGCAGCGGACGGGACAGGAAAGAGACCCAGTACTTC. Translating gives CASSGRDRKETQYF.

J is TRBJ2-1 and V is TRBV7-3, with 10 bases that match TRBD2. Germline lookup yields CDR1 SGHTA and CDR2 FQGTGA. V dropped 5 bases and J dropped 4; count of bases not matched to a gene: 8. CDR3 size: 16 residues. CDR3 amino acids: CASSPRIAGGYNEQFF. CDR3 bases: TGTGCCAGCAGCCCCCGGATAGCGGGGGGATACAATGAGCAGTTCTTC.

The V gene is TRBV6-5, the J gene TRBJ1-1; no firm D call. V shed 0 bases and J shed 4 bases, with 9 bases lying between them. The CDR3 loop spans 14 amino acids. Germline V lookup: CDR1 MNHEY, CDR2 SVGAGI. The DNA for the CDR3 is TGTGCCAGCAGTTACTCCCTTCCGGGCACTGAAGCTTTCTTT. This codes for CASSYSLPGTEAFF.

The V call is TRBV20-1, the J call TRBJ1-2; D call uncertain. Trimming removed 1 base from V and 3 bases from J, with 3 bases in between. The CDR3 contains 11 residues. CDR1 DFQATT and CDR2 SNEGSKA come from the germline V gene (reference sequence). The CDR3 region is CSARVDYGYTF. The CDR3 DNA follows: TGCAGTGCTAGAGTCGACTATGGCTACACCTTC.

The CDR3 loop is CASSPRRGAPDTQYF. For the CDR3, the DNA is TGTGCCAGCAGCCCCCGCCGGGGGGCCCCAGATACGCAGTATTTT. This chain connects TRBV7-8 to TRBJ2-3; a weak D match, TRBD2 (7 bases). This CDR3 is built from 15 residues. The V end was cut by 5 bases, the J end by 4 bases, with 16 bases between. Per germline, CDR1 SGHVS and CDR2 FQNEAQ.

The V gene is TRBV25-1, the J gene TRBJ2-2; 7 nucleotides align to TRBD2. The CDR3 has 15 amino acids. V shed 7 bases, J shed 2 bases, and the junction held 7 bases outside the gene matches. Germline CDR1 is MGHDK and CDR2 is SYGVNS. The CDR3 coding sequence is TGTGCCAGCATGCGGACTAGGGCAAACACCGGGGAGCTGTTTTTT. Encoded protein: CASMRTRANTGELFF.

The chain couples TRBV5-1 to TRBJ1-2, with D perhaps TRBD1 (6 bases). In germline, CDR1 is SGHRS, CDR2 YFSETQ. Deletions cut 3 bases from V and 7 bases from J, with 13 bases between. The CDR3 is 13 amino acids. The CDR3 loop reads CASSSFQGPGYTF. The DNA for the CDR3 is TGCGCCAGCAGCTCGTTTCAGGGGCCTGGCTACACCTTC.

The chain has TRBV14 and TRBJ2-3; TRBD1 might be the D (5 bases). The germline CDR1 and CDR2 sequences are SGHDN and FVKESK. Trimming cost V 3 bases and J 3 bases, with 19 bases left between them. The CDR3 extends over 17 amino acids. CDR3 in DNA: TGTGCCAGCAGCCAGCCCCTCGGGCAGGGTGGAACAGATACGCAGTATTTT. Translating gives CASSQPLGQGGTDTQYF.

The chain links TRBV9 to TRBJ2-5, with TRBD1 matching 7 bases. Germline lookup yields CDR1 SGDLS and CDR2 YYNGEE. CDR3 size: 13 residues. With 3 bases clipped from V and 2 bases from J, the junction kept 1 base outside the gene matches. The CDR3 here is CASSAQGQETQYF. Written as DNA, the CDR3 is TGTGCCAGCAGCGCACAGGGGCAAGAGACCCAGTACTTC.